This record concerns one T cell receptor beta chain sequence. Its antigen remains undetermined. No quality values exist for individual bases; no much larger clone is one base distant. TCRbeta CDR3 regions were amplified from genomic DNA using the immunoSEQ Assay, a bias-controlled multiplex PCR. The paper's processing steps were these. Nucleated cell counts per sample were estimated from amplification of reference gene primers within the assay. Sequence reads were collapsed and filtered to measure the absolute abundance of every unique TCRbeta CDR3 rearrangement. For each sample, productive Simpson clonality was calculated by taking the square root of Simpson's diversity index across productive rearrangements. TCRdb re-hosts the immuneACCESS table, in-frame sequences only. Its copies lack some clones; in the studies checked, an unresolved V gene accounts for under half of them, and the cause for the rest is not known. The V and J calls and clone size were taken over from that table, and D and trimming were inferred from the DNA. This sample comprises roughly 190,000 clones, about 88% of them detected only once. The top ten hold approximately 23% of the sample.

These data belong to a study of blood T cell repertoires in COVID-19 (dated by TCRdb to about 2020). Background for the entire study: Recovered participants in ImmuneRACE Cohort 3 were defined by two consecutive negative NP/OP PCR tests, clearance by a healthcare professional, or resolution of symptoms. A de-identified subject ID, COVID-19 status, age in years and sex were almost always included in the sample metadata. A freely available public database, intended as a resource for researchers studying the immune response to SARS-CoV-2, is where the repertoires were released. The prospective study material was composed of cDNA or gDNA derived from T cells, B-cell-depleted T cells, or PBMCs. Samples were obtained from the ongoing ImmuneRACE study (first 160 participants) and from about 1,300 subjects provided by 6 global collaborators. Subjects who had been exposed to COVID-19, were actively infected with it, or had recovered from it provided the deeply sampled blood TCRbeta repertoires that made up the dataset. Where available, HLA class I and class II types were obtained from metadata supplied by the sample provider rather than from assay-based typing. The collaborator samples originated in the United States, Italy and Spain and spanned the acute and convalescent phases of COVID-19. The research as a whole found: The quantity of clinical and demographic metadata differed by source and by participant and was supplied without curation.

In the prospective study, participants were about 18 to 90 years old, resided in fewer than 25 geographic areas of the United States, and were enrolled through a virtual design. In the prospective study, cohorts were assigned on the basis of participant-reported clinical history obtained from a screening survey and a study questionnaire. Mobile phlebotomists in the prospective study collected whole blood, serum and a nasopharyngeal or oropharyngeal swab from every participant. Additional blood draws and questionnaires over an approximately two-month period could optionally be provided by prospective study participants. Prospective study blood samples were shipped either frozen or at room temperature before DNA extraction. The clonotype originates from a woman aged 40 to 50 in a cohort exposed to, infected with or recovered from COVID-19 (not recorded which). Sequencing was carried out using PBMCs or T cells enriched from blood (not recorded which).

In nucleotide form, the sequence is TGTGCCAGCAGTTTTATTGACAATGAGCAGTTCTTC. Translated, this is CASSFIDNEQFF. The sequence is built from TRBV27 and TRBJ2-1; the D gene identity is not certain. The CDR3 has 12 amino acids, counting the end cysteine and phenylalanine. Only the CDR3 DNA stays, 36 bases, in frame from base 1. Trimming costs V 3 bases and J 5 bases, and their ends lie 5 bases apart. According to the germline V gene (reference sequence), CDR1 reads MNHEY and CDR2 reads SMNVEV.